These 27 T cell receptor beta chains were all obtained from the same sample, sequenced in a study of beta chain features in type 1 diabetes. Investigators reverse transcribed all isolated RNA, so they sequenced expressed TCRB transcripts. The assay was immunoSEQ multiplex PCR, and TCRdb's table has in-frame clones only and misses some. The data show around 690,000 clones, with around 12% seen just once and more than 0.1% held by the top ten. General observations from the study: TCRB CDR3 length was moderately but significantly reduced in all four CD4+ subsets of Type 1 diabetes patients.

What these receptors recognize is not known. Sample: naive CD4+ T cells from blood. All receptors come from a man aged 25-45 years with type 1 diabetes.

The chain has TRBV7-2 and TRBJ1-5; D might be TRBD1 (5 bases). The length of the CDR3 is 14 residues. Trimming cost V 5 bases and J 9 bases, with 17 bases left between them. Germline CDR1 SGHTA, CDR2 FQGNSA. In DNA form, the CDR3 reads TGTGCCAGCAGCCCGCTCGGGGGAGGACGGCCCCAGCATTTT. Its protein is CASSPLGGGRPQHF.

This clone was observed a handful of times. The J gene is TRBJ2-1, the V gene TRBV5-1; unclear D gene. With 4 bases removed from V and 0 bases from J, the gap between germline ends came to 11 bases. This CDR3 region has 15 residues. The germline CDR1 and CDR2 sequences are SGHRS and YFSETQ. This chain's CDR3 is CASSPGFSSYNEQFF. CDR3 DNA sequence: TGCGCCAGCAGCCCCGGTTTCAGCTCCTACAATGAGCAGTTCTTC.

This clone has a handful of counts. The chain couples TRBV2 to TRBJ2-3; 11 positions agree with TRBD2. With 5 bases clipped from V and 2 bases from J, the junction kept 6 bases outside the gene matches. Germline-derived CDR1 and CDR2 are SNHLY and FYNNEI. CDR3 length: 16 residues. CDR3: CASSILAGAFTDTQYF. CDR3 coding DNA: TGTGCCAGCAGTATACTAGCGGGGGCCTTCACAGATACGCAGTATTTT.

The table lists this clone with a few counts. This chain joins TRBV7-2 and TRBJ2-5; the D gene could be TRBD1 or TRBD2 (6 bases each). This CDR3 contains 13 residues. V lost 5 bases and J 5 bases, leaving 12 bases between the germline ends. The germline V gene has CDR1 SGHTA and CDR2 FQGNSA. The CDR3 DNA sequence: TGTGCCAGCAGCCGGGGGCGCGGGGAGACCCAGTACTTC. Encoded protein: CASSRGRGETQYF.

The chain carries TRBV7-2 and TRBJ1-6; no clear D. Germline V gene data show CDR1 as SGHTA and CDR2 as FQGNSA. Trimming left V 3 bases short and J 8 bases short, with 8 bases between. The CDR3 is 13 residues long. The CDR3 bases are TGTGCCAGCAGCTTGCAGGCGGATTCACCCCTCCACTTT. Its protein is CASSLQADSPLHF.

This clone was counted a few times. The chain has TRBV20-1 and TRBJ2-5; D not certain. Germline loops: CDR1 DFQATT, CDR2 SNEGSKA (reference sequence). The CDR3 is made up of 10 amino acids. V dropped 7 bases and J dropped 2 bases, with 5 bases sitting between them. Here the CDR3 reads CSVGQETQYF. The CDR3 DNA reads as TGCAGTGTCGGGCAAGAGACCCAGTACTTC.

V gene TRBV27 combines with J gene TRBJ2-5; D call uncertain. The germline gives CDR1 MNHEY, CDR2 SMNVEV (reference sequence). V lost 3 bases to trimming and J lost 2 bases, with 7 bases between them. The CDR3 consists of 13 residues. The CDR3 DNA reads TGTGCCAGCAGTTTGGCCCCTCAAGAGACCCAGTACTTC. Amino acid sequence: CASSLAPQETQYF.

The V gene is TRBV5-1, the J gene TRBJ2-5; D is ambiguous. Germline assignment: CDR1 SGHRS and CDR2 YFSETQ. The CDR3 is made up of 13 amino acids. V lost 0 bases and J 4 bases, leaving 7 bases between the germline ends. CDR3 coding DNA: TGCGCCAGCAGCTTGGATATGGGAGAGACCCAGTACTTC. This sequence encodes CASSLDMGETQYF.

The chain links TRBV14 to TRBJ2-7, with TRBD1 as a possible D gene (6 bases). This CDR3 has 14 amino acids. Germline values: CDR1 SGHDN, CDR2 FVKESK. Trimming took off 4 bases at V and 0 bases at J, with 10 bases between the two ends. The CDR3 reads CASSPWDISYEQYF. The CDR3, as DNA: TGTGCCAGCAGCCCATGGGACATCTCCTACGAGCAGTACTTC.

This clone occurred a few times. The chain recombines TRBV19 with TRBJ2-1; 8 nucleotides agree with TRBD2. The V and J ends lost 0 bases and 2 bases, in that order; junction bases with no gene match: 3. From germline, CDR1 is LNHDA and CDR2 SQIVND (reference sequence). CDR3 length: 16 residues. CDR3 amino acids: CASSIDGGAPYNEQFF. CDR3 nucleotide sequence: TGTGCCAGTAGTATAGACGGGGGGGCTCCCTACAATGAGCAGTTCTTC.

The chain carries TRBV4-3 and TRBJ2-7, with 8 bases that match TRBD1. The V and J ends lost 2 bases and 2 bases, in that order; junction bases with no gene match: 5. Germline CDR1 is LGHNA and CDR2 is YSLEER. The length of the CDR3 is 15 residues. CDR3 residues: CASSQMDRAPYEQYF. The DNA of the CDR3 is TGCGCCAGCAGCCAAATGGACAGGGCGCCCTACGAGCAGTACTTC.

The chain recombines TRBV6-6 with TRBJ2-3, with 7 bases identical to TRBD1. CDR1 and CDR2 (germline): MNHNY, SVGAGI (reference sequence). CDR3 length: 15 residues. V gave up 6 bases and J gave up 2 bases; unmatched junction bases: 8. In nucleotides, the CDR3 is TGTGCCAGCAGGTCGGGACAGAGAAACACAGATACGCAGTATTTT. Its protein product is CASRSGQRNTDTQYF.

The CDR3 DNA sequence: TGTGCCAGTAGTGAACAGAACACCGGGGAGCTGTTTTTT. This codes for CASSEQNTGELFF. J is TRBJ2-2 and V is TRBV19; D is unresolved. CDR1 LNHDA and CDR2 SQIVND come from the germline V gene (reference sequence). V shed 5 bases and J shed 1 base, with 5 bases lying between them. The CDR3 runs 13 residues.

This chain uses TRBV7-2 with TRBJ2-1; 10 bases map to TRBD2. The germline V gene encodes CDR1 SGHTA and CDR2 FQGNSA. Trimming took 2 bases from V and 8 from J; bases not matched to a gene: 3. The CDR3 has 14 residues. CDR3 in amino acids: CASSLQRGGHEQFF. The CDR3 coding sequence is TGTGCCAGCAGCTTACAGCGGGGGGGCCATGAGCAGTTCTTC.

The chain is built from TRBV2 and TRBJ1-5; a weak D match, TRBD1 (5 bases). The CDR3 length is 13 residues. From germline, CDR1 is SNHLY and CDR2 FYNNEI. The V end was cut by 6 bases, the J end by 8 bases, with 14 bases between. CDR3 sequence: CASSGDLGEPQHF. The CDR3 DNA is TGTGCCAGCAGCGGGGACCTCGGAGAGCCCCAGCATTTT.

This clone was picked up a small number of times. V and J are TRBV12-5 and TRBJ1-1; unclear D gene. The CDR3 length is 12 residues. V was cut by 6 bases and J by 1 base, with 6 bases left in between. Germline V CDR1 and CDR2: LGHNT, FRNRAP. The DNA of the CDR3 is TGTGCTAGTGGGGTGGGGAACACTGAAGCTTTCTTT. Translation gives CASGVGNTEAFF.

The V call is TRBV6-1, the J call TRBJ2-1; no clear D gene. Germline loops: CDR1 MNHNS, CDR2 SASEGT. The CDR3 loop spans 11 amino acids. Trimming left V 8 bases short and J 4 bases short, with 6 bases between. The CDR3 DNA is TGTGCCAGCTATGGGTACAATGAGCAGTTCTTC. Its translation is CASYGYNEQFF.

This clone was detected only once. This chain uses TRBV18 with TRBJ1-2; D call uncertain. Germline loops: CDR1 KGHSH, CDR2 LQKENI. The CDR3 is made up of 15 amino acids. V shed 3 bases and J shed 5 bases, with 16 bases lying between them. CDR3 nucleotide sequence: TGTGCCAGCTCACCCATAGAGCACGGTCGGTATGGCTACACCTTC. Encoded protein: CASSPIEHGRYGYTF.

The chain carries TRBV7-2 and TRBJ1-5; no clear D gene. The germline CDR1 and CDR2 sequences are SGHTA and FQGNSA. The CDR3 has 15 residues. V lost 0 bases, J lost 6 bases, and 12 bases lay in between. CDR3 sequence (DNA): TGTGCCAGCAGCTTAGCAATGGCCGGGAGTCAGCCCCAGCATTTT. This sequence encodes CASSLAMAGSQPQHF.

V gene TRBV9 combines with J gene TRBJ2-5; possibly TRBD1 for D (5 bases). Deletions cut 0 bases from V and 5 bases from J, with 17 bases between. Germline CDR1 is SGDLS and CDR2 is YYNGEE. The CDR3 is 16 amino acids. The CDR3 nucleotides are TGTGCCAGCAGCGTAGAAATAGGGGCCGCCCGGGAGACCCAGTACTTC. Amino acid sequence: CASSVEIGAARETQYF.

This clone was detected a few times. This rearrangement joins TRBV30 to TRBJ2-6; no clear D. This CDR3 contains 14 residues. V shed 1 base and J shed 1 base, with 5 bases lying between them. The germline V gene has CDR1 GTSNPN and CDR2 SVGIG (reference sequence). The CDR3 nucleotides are TGTGCCTGGAGTGCGACTTCTGGGGCCAACGTCCTGACTTTC. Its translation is CAWSATSGANVLTF.

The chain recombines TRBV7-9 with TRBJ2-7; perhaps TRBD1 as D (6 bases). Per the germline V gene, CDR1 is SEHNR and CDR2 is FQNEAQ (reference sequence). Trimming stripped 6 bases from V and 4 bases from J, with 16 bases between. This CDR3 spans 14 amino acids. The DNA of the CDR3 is TGTGCCAGCAGTCAACCCGGGACACCGTACGAGCAGTACTTC. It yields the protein CASSQPGTPYEQYF.

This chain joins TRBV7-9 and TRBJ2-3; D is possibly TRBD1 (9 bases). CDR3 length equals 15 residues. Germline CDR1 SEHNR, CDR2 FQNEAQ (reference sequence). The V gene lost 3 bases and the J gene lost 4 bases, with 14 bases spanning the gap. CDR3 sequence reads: CASSLRGDRADTQYF. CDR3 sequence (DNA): TGTGCCAGCAGCTTGCGGGGGGACAGGGCAGATACGCAGTATTTT.

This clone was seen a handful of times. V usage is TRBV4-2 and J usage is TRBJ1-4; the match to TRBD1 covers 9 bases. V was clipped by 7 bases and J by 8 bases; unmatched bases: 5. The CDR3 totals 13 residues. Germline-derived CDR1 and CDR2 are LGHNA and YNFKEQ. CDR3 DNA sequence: TGTGCCAGCACGGACAGGGGAGACGAAAAACTGTTTTTT. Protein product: CASTDRGDEKLFF.

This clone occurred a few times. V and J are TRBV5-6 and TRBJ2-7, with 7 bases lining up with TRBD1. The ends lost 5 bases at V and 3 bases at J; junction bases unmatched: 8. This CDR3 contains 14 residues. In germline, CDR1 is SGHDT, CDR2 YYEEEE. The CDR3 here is CASSLQGQSYEQYF. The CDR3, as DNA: TGTGCCAGCAGTTTACAGGGACAGAGCTACGAGCAGTACTTC.

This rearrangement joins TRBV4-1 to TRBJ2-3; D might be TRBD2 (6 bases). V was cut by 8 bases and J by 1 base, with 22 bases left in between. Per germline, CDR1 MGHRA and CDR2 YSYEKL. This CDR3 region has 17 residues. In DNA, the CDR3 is TGCGCCAGCGGGAGCTTGGGCCGGGGGAAAGGCACAGATACGCAGTATTTT. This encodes CASGSLGRGKGTDTQYF.

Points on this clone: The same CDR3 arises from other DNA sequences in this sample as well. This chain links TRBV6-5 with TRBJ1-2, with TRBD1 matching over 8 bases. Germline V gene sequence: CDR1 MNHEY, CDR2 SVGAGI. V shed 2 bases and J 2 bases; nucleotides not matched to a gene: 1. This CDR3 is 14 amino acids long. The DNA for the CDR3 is TGTGCCAGCAGTTACGACAGGGGAAACTATGGCTACACCTTC. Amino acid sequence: CASSYDRGNYGYTF.